This entry features one TCR beta chain sequence. Antigen unknown. Unmatched junction bases numbered 19, after V lost 5 bases and J lost 6 bases. This CDR3 contains 17 residues. Germline V gene lookup returns CDR1 SEHNR and CDR2 FQNEAQ (reference sequence). Tens of millions of PBMCs went into genomic DNA for unsorted samples. This record comes from a study of shared clonotypes between healthy human individuals. Findings and limits, study-wide: It was expected that sequencing depth would affect clonotype sharing among donors.

Unsorted PBMCs provided DNA that was sequenced on ten immunoSEQ deep assay plates. TCRdb keeps only in-frame clones here, not all; method: immunoSEQ multiplex PCR. The repertoire holds 530,000 or so clones, nearly 80% seen once, with around 12% in the top ten. Input material: PBMCs. The chain recombines TRBV7-9 with TRBJ2-7; 7 nucleotides agree with TRBD1. The TCR was taken from a woman in her 40s in good health. Some clones in this sample may be carry-over from other donors' samples. CDR3 residues: CASSTHRGPQKNFEQYF. The CDR3 DNA reads TGTGCCAGCAGCACTCACAGGGGCCCCCAAAAAAACTTCGAGCAGTACTTC.